Here is one T cell receptor beta chain with its context. Its target is unknown. The same CDR3 is also encoded by other DNA sequences in this sample. Sequenced by immunoSEQ multiplex PCR; TCRdb stores in-frame clones only, minus some. This table has approximately 2.5 million clones, over 85% appearing once. This sample stems from a study of shared clonotypes between healthy human individuals. Findings and caveats of the study: Naive subsets typically showed greater estimated richness than memory subsets.

This CDR3 comprises 15 residues. V shed 6 bases and J 0 bases; nucleotides not matched to a gene: 4. The germline CDR1 and CDR2 sequences are SNHLY and FYNNEI. The sequencing sample was made of naive CD4+ T cells from PBMCs. The subset is: CD45RA+ positively selected. The receptor was isolated from a man aged 18 to 29 in good health. Some clones in this sample may be carry-over from other donors' samples. The chain joins TRBV2 to TRBJ2-2; 7 bases agree with TRBD1. The CDR3, as DNA: TGTGCCAGCAGCGTGGGACAGCCGAACACCGGGGAGCTGTTTTTT. Its translation is CASSVGQPNTGELFF. The entire variable domain, with the rest obtained from reference TRBV2 and TRBJ2-2, is as follows: EPEVTQTPSHQVTQMGQEVILRCVPISNHLYFYWYRQILGQKVEFLVSFYNNEISEKSEIFDDQFSVERPDGSNFTLKIRSTKLEDSAMYFCASSVGQPNTGELFFGEGSRLTVL.